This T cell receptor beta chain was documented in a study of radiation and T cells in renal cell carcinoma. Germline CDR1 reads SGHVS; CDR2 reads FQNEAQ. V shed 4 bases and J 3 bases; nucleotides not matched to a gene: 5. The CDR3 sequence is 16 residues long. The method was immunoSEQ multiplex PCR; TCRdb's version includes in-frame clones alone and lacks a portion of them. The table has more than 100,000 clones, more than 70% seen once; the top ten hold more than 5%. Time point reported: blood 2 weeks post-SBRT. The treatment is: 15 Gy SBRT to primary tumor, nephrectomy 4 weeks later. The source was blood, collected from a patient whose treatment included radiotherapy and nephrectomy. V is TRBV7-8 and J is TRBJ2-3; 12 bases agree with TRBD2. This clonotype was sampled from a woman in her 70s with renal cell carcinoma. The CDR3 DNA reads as TGTGCCAGCAGCTCCTTCACTAGCGGGGGGACAGATACGCAGTATTTT. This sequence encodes CASSSFTSGGTDTQYF.